This entry is about one TCR beta chain. 60 Vbeta and 13 Jbeta primers were used in PCR. This table comes from immunoSEQ multiplex PCR, and its TCRdb copy is limited to in-frame clones, with some not included. Its table records approximately 150,000 clones. The source of the sample is a study of cytomegalovirus exposure and HLA in healthy donors. This clonotype originated in a woman aged 40 to 50 in good health and CMV-seronegative. The sequenced material came from PBMCs.

CDR3: CASSAIAGQGSGELFF. For the CDR3, the DNA is TGTGCCAGCAGCGCAATAGCGGGACAGGGCTCCGGGGAGCTGTTTTTT. The chain links TRBV9 to TRBJ2-2; possible D gene TRBD1, 9 bases. V was trimmed by 3 bases and J by 6 bases, leaving 18 bases between them. This CDR3 comprises 16 residues. The V gene's germline CDR1 is SGDLS and CDR2 YYNGEE.